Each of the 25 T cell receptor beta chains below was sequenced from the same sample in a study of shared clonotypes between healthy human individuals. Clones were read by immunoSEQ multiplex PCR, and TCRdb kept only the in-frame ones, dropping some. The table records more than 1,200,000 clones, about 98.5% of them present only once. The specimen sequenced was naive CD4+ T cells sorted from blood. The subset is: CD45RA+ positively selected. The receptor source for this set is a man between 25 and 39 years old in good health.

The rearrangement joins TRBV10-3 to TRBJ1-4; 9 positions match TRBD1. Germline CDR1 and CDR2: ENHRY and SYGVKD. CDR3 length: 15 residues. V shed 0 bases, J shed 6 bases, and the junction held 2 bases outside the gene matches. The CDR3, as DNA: TGTGCCATCAGTGAGTCTAGACAGGGGGATGAAAAACTGTTTTTT. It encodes CAISESRQGDEKLFF.

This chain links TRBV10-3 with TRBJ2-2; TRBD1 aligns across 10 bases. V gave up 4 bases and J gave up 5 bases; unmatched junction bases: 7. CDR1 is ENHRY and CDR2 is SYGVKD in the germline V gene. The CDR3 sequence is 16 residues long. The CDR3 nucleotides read TGTGCCATCAGTGGGAGACAGGGGGCATGGACCGGGGAGCTGTTTTTT. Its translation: CAISGRQGAWTGELFF.

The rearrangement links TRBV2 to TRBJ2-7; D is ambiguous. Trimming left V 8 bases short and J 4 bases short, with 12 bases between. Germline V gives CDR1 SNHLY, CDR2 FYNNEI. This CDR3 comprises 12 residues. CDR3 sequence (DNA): TGTGCCAGCCGTCAAGGGATGTACGAGCAGTACTTC. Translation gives CASRQGMYEQYF.

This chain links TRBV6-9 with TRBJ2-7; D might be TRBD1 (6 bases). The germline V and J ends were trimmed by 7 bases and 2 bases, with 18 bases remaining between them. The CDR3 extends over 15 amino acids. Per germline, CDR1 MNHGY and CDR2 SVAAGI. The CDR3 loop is CASKNPTPGAYEQYF. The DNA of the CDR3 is TGTGCCAGCAAAAACCCAACCCCAGGGGCCTACGAGCAGTACTTC.

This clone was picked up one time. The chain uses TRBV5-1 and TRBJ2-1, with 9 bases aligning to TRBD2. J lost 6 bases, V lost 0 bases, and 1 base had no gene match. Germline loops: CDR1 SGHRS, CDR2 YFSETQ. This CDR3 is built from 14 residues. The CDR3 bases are TGCGCCAGCAGCTTGGTAGCGGGAGCCAATGAGCAGTTCTTC. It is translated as CASSLVAGANEQFF.

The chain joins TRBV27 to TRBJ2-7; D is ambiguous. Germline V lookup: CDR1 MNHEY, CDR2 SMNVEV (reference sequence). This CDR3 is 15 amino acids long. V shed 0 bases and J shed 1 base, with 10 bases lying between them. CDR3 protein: CASSLSWYASYEQYF. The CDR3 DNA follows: TGTGCCAGCAGTTTATCTTGGTACGCGTCCTACGAGCAGTACTTC.

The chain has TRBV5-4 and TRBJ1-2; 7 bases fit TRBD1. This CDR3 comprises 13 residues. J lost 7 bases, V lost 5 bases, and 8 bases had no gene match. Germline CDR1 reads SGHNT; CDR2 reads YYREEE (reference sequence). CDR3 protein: CASSLEGARGYTF. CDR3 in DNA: TGTGCCAGCAGTCTAGAGGGGGCGCGTGGCTACACCTTC. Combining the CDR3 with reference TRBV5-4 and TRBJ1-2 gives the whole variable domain ETGVTQSPTHLIKTRGQQVTLRCSSQSGHNTVSWYQQALGQGPQFIFQYYREEENGRGNFPPRFSGLQFPNYSSELNVNALELDDSALYLCASSLEGARGYTFGSGTRLTVV.

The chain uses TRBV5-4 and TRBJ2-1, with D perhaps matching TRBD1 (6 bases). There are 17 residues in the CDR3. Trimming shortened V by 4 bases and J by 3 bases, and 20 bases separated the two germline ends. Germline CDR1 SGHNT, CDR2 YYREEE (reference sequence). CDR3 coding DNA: TGTGCCAGCAGCGCCGTAAAGACAGGTTTTAGCTACAATGAGCAGTTCTTC. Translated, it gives CASSAVKTGFSYNEQFF.

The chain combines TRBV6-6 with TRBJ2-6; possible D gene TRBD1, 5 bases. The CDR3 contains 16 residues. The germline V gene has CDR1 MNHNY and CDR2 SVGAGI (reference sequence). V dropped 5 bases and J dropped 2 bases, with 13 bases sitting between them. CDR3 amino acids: CASSRNQGPGANVLTF. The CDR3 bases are TGTGCCAGCAGTAGAAACCAGGGCCCTGGGGCCAACGTCCTGACTTTC.

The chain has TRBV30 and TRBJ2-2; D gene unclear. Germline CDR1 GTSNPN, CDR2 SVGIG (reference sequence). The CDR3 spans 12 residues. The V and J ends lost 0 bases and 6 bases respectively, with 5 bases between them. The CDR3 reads CAWSVSPGELFF. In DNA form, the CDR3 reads TGTGCCTGGAGTGTAAGTCCCGGGGAGCTGTTTTTT.

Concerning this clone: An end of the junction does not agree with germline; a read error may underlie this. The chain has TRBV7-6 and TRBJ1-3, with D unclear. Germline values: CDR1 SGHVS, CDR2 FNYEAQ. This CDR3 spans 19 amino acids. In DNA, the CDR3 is TGTGCCAGCAGCTCGCTCTCAGTGGTAGAGAGCCGCGTAGGAAGCACCATATATTTT. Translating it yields CASSSLSVVESRVGSTIYF.

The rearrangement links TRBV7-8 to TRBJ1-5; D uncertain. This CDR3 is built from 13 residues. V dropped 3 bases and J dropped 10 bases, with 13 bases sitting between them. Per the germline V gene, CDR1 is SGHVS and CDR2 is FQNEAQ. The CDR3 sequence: CASSLTDLAPQHF. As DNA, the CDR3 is TGTGCCAGCAGCTTGACCGACTTGGCTCCCCAGCATTTT.

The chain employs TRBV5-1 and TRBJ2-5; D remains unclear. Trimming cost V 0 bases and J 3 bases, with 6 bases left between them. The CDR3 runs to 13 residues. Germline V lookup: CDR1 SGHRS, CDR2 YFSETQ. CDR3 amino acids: CASSLEIKETQYF. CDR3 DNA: TGCGCCAGCAGCTTGGAAATCAAAGAGACCCAGTACTTC. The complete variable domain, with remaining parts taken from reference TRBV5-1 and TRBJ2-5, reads KAGVTQTPRYLIKTRGQQVTLSCSPISGHRSVSWYQQTPGQGLQFLFEYFSETQRNKGNFPGRFSGRQFSNSRSEMNVSTLELGDSALYLCASSLEIKETQYFGPGTRLLVL.

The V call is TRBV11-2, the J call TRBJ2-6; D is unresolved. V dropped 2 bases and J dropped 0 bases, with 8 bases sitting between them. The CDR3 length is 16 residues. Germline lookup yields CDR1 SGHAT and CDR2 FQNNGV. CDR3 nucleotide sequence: TGTGCCAGCAGCTTAAGTTCCCACTCTGGGGCCAACGTCCTGACTTTC. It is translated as CASSLSSHSGANVLTF.

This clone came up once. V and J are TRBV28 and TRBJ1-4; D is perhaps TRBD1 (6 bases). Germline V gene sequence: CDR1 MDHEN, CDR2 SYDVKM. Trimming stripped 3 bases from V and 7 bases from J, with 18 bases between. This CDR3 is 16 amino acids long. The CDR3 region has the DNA TGTGCCAGCAGTTTTTTTGGAACAGGGAGTGGTGAAAAACTGTTTTTT. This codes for CASSFFGTGSGEKLFF.

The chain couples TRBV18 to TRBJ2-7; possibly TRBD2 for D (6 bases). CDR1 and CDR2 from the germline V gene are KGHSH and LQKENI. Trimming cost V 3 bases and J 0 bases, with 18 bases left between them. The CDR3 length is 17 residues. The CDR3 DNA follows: TGTGCCAGCTCACCCCTCGGGGGAGCGTCTCGCTCCTACGAGCAGTACTTC. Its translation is CASSPLGGASRSYEQYF.

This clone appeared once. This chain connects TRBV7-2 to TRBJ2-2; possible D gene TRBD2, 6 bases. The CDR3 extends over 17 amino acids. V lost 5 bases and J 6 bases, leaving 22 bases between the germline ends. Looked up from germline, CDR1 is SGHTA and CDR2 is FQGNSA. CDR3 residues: CASSATFLARISGELFF. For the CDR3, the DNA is TGTGCCAGCAGCGCGACCTTCCTAGCGAGGATATCCGGGGAGCTGTTTTTT.

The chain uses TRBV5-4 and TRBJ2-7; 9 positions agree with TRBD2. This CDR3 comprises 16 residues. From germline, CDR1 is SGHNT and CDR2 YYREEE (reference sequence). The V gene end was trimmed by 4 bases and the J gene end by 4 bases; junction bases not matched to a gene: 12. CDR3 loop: CASSPLGGRASYEQYF. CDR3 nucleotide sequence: TGTGCCAGCAGCCCGCTGGGCGGGAGGGCCTCGTACGAGCAGTACTTC.

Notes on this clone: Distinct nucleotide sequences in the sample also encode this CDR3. CDR3: CASSLGDSSYEQYF. CDR3 bases: TGCGCCAGCAGCTTGGGGGACAGCTCCTACGAGCAGTACTTC. V is TRBV5-1 and J is TRBJ2-7; 7 bases align to TRBD1. J lost 0 bases, V lost 0 bases, and 0 bases had no gene match. Germline assignment: CDR1 SGHRS and CDR2 YFSETQ. This CDR3 comprises 14 residues.

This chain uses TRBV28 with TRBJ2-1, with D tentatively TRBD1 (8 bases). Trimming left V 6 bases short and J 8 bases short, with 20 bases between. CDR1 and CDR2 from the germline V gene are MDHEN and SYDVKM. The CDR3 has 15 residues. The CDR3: CASSPDTGGRDEQFF. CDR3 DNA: TGTGCCAGCAGCCCTGACACAGGGGGGAGGGATGAGCAGTTCTTC.

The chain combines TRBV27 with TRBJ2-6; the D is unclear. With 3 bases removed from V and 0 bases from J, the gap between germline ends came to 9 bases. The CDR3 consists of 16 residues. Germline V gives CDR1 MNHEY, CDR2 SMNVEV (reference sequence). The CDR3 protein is CASSFLPFSGANVLTF. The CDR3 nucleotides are TGTGCCAGCAGTTTTTTACCGTTCTCTGGGGCCAACGTCCTGACTTTC.

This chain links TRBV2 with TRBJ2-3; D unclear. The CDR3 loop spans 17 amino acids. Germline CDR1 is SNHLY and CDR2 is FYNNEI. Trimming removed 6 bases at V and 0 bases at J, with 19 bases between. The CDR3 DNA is TGTGCCAGCAGACAAAAAAACGGGTGGAAGAGCACAGATACGCAGTATTTT. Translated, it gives CASRQKNGWKSTDTQYF.

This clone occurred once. The CDR3 nucleotides are TGTGCCAGCAGTGATTCCCCAGGACTTAACTATGGCTACACCTTC. This codes for CASSDSPGLNYGYTF. The V and J genes are TRBV2 and TRBJ1-2; no clear D. V was cut by 3 bases and J by 1 base, with 12 bases left in between. The CDR3 is 15 amino acids. Germline-derived CDR1 and CDR2 are SNHLY and FYNNEI.

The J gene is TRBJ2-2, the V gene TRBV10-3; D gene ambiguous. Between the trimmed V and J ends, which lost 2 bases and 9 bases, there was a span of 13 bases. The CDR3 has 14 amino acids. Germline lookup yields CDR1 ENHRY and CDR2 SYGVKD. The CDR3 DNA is TGTGCCATCAGTGAGGCGAAAAGCCACCGGGAGCTGTTTTTT. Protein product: CAISEAKSHRELFF.

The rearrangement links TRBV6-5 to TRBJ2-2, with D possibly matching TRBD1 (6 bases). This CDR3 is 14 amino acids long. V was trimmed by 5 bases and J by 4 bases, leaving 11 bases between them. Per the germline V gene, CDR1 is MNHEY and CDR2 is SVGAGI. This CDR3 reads CASSVDRRTGELFF. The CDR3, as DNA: TGTGCCAGCAGTGTGGACAGACGCACCGGGGAGCTGTTTTTT.